This T cell receptor (beta chain) was captured in a study of T cell responses to AZD1222 COVID-19 vaccine. General study results and limits: Females outnumbered males among donors, who were mostly white British; clonal diversity was possibly underestimated. Spike regions recognized by vaccine-associated CD4 TCRs spanned the protein, led by 160-218 and 743-854.

Measured with immunoSEQ multiplex PCR; TCRdb has only the in-frame clones, and not every one. The profile shows roughly 140,000 clones, about 89% of them singletons. The CDR3 has 13 residues. The ends were cut back, 0 bases at V and 9 bases at J, with 6 bases in the middle. Looked up from germline, CDR1 is SNHLY and CDR2 is FYNNEI. Details on this clone: The antigen remains unidentified.

The source of this sequence is an adult in good health. The V gene is TRBV2, the J gene TRBJ1-6; D remains unclear. The sample in question was peripheral blood, obtained on day 0 of AZD1222 vaccination. DNA for the CDR3: TGTGCCAGCAGTGAAGCGCGGAGTTCACCCCTCCACTTT. Protein product: CASSEARSSPLHF.